The next 9 T cell receptor beta chains were all read from a single sample in a study of human T cells and chemical hapten exposure. TCRdb re-analysed the RACE reads in MiXCR, keeping a single row per CDR3 protein. The sample carries under 450,000 distinct CDR3 sequences, 4% to 5.5% recorded once. Noted time point: patch test 1, 2 weeks after DPC sensitization. The treatment was: therapeutic diphenylcyclopropenone sensitization with weekly scalp DPC. Sequencing was performed on whole blood, taken in connection with sensitization to the hapten diphenylcyclopropenone (DPC). The receptor set was obtained from a woman between 50 and 59 years old with alopecia areata. Some clones in this sample may be carry-over from other donors' samples.

This clonotype came up many times. This chain connects TRBV4-2 to TRBJ1-1; tentative D call: TRBD1 (6 bases). The CDR3 runs 14 residues. Germline V CDR1 and CDR2: LGHNA, YNFKEQ. V gave up 4 bases and J gave up 4 bases, with 13 bases separating them. The CDR3 region is CASSLSSRGTEAFF. CDR3 nucleotide sequence: TGTGCCAGCAGCCTTTCCTCCAGGGGCACTGAAGCTTTCTTT.

This clonotype was seen only a few times. CDR3 coding DNA: TGTGCCAGCAGCTACACGACTAGCACCAATGAGCAGTTCTTC. Translated: CASSYTTSTNEQFF. The chain couples TRBV7-9 to TRBJ2-1; 7 bases match TRBD2. This CDR3 region has 14 residues. V was pared by 4 bases and J by 6 bases, with 6 bases of the junction left unmatched. Germline V gives CDR1 SEHNR, CDR2 FQNEAQ (reference sequence).

This clonotype was recorded at least ten times. V and J are TRBV12-3 or TRBV12-4 and TRBJ2-3; unclear D gene. The V gene lost 4 bases and the J gene lost 2 bases, with 10 bases spanning the gap. The CDR3 covers 14 residues. The CDR3 here is CASSSPPITDTQYF. DNA of the CDR3: TGTGCCAGCAGTTCCCCGCCAATCACAGATACGCAGTATTTT.

This clonotype was detected ten times or more. This chain joins TRBV5-5 and TRBJ2-7, with D maybe TRBD2 (5 bases). The CDR3 length is 12 residues. Deletions cut 4 bases from V and 5 bases from J, with 10 bases between. Germline CDR1 reads SGHKS; CDR2 reads YYEKEE (reference sequence). This CDR3 is CASSRAGDEQYF. CDR3 nucleotides: TGTGCCAGCAGCCGGGCGGGCGACGAGCAGTACTTC.

This clonotype was detected only a few times. The CDR3 region is CSASGTGAEKLFF. Here the CDR3 DNA reads TGCAGTGCCAGCGGGACAGGGGCTGAAAAACTGTTTTTT. The chain joins TRBV20-1 to TRBJ1-4, with 10 bases fitting TRBD1. Germline V gives CDR1 DFQATT, CDR2 SNEGSKA (reference sequence). The V and J ends lost 6 bases and 7 bases, in that order; junction bases with no gene match: 5. CDR3 length: 13 residues.

This clonotype was observed a handful of times. V usage is TRBV6-6 and J usage is TRBJ2-3; the D gene is possibly TRBD1 (5 bases). Germline V gives CDR1 MNHNY, CDR2 SVGAGI (reference sequence). The V end was cut by 4 bases, the J end by 2 bases, with 7 bases between. CDR3 size: 13 residues. CDR3 in DNA: TGTGCCAGCAGTTCCAGGGTCACAGATACGCAGTATTTT. This encodes CASSSRVTDTQYF.

The J gene is TRBJ2-7, the V gene TRBV5-6; no clear D gene. V lost 4 bases and J lost 3, with 14 bases in between. Germline CDR1 reads SGHDT; CDR2 reads YYEEEE. The CDR3 length is 14 residues. The CDR3 here is CASSARAAFYEQYF. CDR3 DNA: TGTGCCAGCAGCGCCCGGGCAGCCTTCTACGAGCAGTACTTC.

This clonotype occurred a few times. It is unclear where the CDR3 begins or ends on the DNA, so no DNA is shown, and the CDR3 is as TCRdb lists it. J is TRBJ2-7 and V is TRBV7-5; the table's D call, TRBD1, was not checked against the DNA. TRBV7-5 has pseudogene status. The CDR3 totals 15 residues, both ends included. The CDR3 reads CISVPEVRRVNEQYF.

This clonotype was counted many times. J is TRBJ1-5 and V is TRBV27, with a weak D call TRBD1 (6 bases). Trimming shortened V by 5 bases and J by 4 bases, and 12 bases separated the two germline ends. The CDR3 runs 14 residues. CDR1 is MNHEY, CDR2 SMNVEV, per germline (reference sequence). The CDR3: CASSPLQGNQPQHF. The CDR3 nucleotides are TGTGCCAGCAGTCCCCTACAGGGTAATCAGCCCCAGCATTTT.